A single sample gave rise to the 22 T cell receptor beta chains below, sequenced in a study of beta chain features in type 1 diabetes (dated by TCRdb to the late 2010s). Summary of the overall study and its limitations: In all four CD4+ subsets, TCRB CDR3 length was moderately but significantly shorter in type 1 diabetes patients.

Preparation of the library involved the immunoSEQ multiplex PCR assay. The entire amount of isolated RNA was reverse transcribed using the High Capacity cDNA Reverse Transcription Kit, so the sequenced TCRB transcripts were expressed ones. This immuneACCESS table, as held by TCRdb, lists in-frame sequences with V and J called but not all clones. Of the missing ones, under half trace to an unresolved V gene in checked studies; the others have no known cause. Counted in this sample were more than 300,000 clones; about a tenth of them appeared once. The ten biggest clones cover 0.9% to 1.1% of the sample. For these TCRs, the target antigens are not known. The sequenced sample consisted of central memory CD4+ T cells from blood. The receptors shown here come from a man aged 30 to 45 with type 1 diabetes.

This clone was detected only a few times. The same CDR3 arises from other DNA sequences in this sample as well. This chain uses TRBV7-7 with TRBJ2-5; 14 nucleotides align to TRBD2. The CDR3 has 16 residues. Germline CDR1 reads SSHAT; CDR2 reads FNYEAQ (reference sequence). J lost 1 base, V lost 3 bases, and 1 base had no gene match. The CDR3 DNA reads TGTGCCAGCAGCTTGGGACTAGCGGGGGCCCAAGAGACCCAGTACTTC. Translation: CASSLGLAGAQETQYF.

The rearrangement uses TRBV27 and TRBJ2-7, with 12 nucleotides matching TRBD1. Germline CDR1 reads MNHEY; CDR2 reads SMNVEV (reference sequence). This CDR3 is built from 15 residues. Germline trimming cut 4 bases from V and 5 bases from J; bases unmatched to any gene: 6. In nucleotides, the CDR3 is TGTGCCAGCAGTTCGGGACAGGGGGCGAAAAACGAGCAGTACTTC. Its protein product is CASSSGQGAKNEQYF.

CDR3 DNA sequence: TGCGCCAGCACCCTGGGGGGGAGGAGGCAAGAGACCCAGTACTTC. It translates to CASTLGGRRQETQYF. The chain recombines TRBV5-1 with TRBJ2-5, with 7 bases identical to TRBD2. CDR3 size: 15 residues. Germline-derived CDR1 and CDR2 are SGHRS and YFSETQ. V trimming: 6 bases; J trimming: 2 bases; junction bases outside the gene matches: 10.

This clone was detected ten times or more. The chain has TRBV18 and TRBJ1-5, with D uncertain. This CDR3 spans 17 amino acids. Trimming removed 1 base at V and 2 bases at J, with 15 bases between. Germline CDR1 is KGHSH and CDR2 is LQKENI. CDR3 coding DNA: TGTGCCAGCTCACCACTGGGTGGAGGGTTGGGCAATCAGCCCCAGCATTTT. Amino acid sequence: CASSPLGGGLGNQPQHF.

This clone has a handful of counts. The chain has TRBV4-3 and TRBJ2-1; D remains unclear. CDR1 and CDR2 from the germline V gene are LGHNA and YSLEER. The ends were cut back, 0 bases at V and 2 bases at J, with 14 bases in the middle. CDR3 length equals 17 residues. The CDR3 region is CASSQDLRERAYNEQFF. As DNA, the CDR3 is TGCGCCAGCAGCCAAGATTTAAGAGAAAGAGCCTACAATGAGCAGTTCTTC.

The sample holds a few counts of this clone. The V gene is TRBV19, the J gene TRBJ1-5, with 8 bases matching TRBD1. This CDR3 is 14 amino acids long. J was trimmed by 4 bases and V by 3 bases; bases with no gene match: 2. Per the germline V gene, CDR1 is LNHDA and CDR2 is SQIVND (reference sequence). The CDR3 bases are TGTGCCAGTAGTATCAGGACAGGGAATCAGCCCCAGCATTTT. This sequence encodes CASSIRTGNQPQHF.

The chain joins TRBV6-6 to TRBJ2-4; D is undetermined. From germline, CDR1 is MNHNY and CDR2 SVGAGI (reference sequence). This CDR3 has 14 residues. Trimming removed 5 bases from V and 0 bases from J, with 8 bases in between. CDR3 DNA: TGTGCCAGCAGTGAGGTAGAAGCCAAAAACATTCAGTACTTC. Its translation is CASSEVEAKNIQYF.

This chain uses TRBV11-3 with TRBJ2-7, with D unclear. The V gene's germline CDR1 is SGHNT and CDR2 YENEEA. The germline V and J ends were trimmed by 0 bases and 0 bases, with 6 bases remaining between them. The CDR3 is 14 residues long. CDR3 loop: CASSLDPYSYEQYF. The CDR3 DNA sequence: TGTGCCAGCAGCTTAGATCCCTACTCCTACGAGCAGTACTTC.

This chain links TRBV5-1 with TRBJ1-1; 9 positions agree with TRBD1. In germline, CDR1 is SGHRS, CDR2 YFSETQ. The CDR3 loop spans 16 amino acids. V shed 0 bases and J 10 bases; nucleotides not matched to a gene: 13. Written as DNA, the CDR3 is TGCGCCAGCAGCTTGGCTGGGACAGGGTTGAACTTGCCAGCTTTCTTT. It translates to CASSLAGTGLNLPAFF. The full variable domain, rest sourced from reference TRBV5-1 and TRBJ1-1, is KAGVTQTPRYLIKTRGQQVTLSCSPISGHRSVSWYQQTPGQGLQFLFEYFSETQRNKGNFPGRFSGRQFSNSRSEMNVSTLELGDSALYLCASSLAGTGLNLPAFFGQGTRLTVV.

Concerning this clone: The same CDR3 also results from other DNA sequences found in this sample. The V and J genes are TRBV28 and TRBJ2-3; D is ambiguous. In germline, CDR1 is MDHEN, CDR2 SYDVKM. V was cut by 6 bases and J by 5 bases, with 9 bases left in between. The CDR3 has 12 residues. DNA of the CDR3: TGTGCCAGCAGCCGCTTCGGAGATACGCAGTATTTT. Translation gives CASSRFGDTQYF.

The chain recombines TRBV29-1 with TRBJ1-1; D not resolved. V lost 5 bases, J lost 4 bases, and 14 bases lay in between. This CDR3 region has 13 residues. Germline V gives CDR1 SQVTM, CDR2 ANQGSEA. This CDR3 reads CSVRTGSVTEAFF. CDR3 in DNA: TGCAGCGTTCGGACGGGATCCGTCACTGAAGCTTTCTTT.

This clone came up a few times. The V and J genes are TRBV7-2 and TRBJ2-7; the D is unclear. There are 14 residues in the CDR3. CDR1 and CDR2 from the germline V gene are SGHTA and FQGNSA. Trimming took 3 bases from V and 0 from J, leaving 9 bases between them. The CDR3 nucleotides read TGTGCCAGCAGCTTTTGGGTCACCTCCTACGAGCAGTACTTC. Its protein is CASSFWVTSYEQYF.

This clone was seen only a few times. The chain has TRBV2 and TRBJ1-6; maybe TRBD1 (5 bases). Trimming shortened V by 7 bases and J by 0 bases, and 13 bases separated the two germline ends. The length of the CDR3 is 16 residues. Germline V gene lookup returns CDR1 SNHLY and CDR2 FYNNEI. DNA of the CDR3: TGTGCCAGCACCGGGACGTCAAGCTCCTATAATTCACCCCTCCACTTT. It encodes CASTGTSSSYNSPLHF. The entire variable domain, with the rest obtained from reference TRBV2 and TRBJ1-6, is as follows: EPEVTQTPSHQVTQMGQEVILRCVPISNHLYFYWYRQILGQKVEFLVSFYNNEISEKSEIFDDQFSVERPDGSNFTLKIRSTKLEDSAMYFCASTGTSSSYNSPLHFGNGTRLTVT.

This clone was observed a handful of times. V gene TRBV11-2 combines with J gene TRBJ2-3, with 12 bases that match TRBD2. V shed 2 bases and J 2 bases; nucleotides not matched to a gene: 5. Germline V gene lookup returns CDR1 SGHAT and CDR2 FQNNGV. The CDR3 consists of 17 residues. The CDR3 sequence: CASSLRGLAGFTDTQYF. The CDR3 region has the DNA TGTGCCAGCAGCTTACGAGGACTAGCGGGGTTCACAGATACGCAGTATTTT.

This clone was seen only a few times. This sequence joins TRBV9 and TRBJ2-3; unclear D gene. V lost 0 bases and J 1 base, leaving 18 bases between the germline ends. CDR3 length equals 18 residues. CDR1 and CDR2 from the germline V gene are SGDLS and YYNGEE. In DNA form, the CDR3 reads TGTGCCAGCAGCGTAGAGGGCGCACGGTATGGGGGCACAGATACGCAGTATTTT. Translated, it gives CASSVEGARYGGTDTQYF.

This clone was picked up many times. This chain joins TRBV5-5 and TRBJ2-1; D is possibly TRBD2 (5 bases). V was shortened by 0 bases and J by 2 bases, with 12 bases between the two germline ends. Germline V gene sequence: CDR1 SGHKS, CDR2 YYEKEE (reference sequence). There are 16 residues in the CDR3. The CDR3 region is CASSLAVGVPYNEQFF. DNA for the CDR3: TGTGCCAGCAGCTTGGCGGTCGGGGTGCCCTACAATGAGCAGTTCTTC. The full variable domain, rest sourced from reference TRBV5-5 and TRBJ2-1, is DAGVTQSPTHLIKTRGQQVTLRCSPISGHKSVSWYQQVLGQGPQFIFQYYEKEERGRGNFPDRFSARQFPNYSSELNVNALLLGDSALYLCASSLAVGVPYNEQFFGPGTRLTVL.

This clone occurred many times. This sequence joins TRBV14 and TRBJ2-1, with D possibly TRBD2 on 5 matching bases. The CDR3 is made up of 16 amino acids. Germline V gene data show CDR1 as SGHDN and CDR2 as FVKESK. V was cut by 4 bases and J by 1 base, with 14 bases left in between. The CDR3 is CASSPFNGNSYNEQFF. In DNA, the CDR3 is TGTGCCAGCAGCCCGTTTAACGGGAATTCCTACAATGAGCAGTTCTTC.

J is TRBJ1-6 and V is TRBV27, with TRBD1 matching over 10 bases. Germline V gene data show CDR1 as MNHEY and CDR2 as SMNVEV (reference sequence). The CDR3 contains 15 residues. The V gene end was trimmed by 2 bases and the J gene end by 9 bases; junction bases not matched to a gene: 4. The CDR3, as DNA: TGTGCCAGCAGTTTACGCGGGACAGGGGTTTCACCCCTCCACTTT. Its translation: CASSLRGTGVSPLHF.

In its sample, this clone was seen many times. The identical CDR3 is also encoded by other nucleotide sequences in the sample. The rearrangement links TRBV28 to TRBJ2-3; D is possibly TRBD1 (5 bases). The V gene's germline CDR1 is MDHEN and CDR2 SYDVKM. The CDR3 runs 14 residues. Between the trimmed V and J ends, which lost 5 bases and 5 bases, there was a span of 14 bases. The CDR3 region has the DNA TGTGCCAGCAGTCCAGGGCAAGGCGGAGATACGCAGTATTTT. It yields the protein CASSPGQGGDTQYF.

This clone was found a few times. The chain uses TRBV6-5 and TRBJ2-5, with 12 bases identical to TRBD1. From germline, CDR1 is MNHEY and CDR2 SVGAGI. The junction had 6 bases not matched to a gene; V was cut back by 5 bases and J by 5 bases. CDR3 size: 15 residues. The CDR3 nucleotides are TGTGCCAGCAGTCCGGGGACAGGGGGCTGGGAGACCCAGTACTTC. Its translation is CASSPGTGGWETQYF.

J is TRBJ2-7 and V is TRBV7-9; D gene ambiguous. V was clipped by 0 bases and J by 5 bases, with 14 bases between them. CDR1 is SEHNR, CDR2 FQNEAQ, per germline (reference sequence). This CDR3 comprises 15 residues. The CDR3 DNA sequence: TGTGCCAGCAGCTTAGCAGGGCCCTCGGGCGACGAGCAGTACTTC. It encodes CASSLAGPSGDEQYF.

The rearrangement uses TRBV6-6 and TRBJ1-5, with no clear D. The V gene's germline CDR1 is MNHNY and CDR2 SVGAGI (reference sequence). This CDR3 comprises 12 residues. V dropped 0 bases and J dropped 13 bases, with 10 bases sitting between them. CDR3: CASSYSRQSQHF. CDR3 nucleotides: TGTGCCAGCAGTTACTCGAGGCAAAGTCAGCATTTT.